Listed below are T cell receptor beta chains from one sample, sequenced in a study of Ad26.COV2.S vaccination and SARS-CoV-2 variants. Sequencing was performed with immunoSEQ multiplex PCR; in TCRdb, only in-frame clones are kept and a portion is missing. The sample holds 450,000 to 550,000 clones; 85% to 90% are singletons and the top ten take approximately 2.5%. Source: peripheral blood, taken in a trial of Ad26.COV2.S vaccine versus placebo. Every receptor here comes from a person between 18 and 60 years old who received the Ad26.COV2.S COVID-19 vaccine or a placebo. The CDR3 runs from the conserved cysteine through the conserved F or W. D genes are given only for firm matches. The size of a clone is reported for some rows only, either as once, few or many, or as a class for expanded clones.

d_gene,v_gene,abundance,j_gene,CDR3aa,CDR3nt
NA,TRBV18,NA,TRBJ2-3,CASSRPHRSGTDTQYF,TGTGCCAGCTCACGGCCCCACAGAAGCGGCACAGATACGCAGTATTTT
NA,TRBV5-8,NA,TRBJ1-3,CASTRHRGNTIYF,TGTGCCAGCACGAGGCACAGAGGAAACACCATATATTTT
NA,TRBV4-2,NA,TRBJ2-2,CASSPHQDRLNTGELFF,TGTGCCAGCAGCCCCCACCAAGACAGACTAAACACCGGGGAGCTGTTTTTT
NA,TRBV5-6,NA,TRBJ2-1,CASSLGVEGFKSYNEQFF,TGTGCCAGCAGCTTGGGAGTGGAGGGCTTTAAGTCCTACAATGAGCAGTTCTTC
TRBD2,TRBV6-2/TRBV6-3,NA,TRBJ2-1,CASSYSIAGGYNEQFF,TGTGCCAGCAGTTACTCGATTGCGGGAGGGTACAATGAGCAGTTCTTC
NA,TRBV30,NA,TRBJ1-6,CAWSPNNSPLHF,TGTGCCTGGAGTCCCAACAATTCACCCCTCCACTTT
NA,TRBV6-5,NA,TRBJ2-7,CASSFRVTGKDYEQYF,TGTGCCAGCAGTTTCAGGGTTACCGGGAAGGACTACGAGCAGTACTTC
TRBD2,TRBV4-3,NA,TRBJ2-1,CASSQVTGTSGPSSYNEQFF,TGCGCCAGCAGCCAGGTAACCGGGACTAGCGGCCCGAGCTCCTACAATGAGCAGTTCTTC
TRBD2,TRBV6-5,NA,TRBJ2-7,CASSKRLAWDEQYF,TGTGCCAGCAGTAAAAGACTAGCGTGGGACGAGCAGTACTTC
NA,TRBV3-1/TRBV3-2,NA,TRBJ1-1,CASSRSLDRQAFF,TGTGCCAGCAGCCGATCCCTAGACAGGCAAGCTTTCTTT
TRBD2,TRBV7-7,NA,TRBJ2-1,CASSLAGLAGGSEQFF,TGTGCTAGCAGCTTAGCGGGACTAGCGGGAGGTAGTGAGCAGTTCTTC
TRBD2,TRBV11-2,NA,TRBJ2-1,CASSLDLGLSLTYNEQFF,TGTGCCAGCAGCTTAGATCTGGGACTATCCCTTACCTACAATGAGCAGTTCTTC
NA,TRBV18,NA,TRBJ1-2,CASSYARTENGYTF,TGTGCCAGCTCATACGCGCGGACTGAAAATGGCTACACCTTC
NA,TRBV5-1,NA,TRBJ1-4,CASSLAGGDGEKLFF,TGCGCCAGCAGCTTGGCTGGGGGTGACGGCGAAAAACTGTTTTTT
TRBD1,TRBV15,NA,TRBJ2-3,CATSSGQGAGADTQYF,TGTGCCACCAGCAGCGGACAGGGGGCAGGAGCAGATACGCAGTATTTT
NA,TRBV2,NA,TRBJ1-5,CASKKDSNQPQHF,TGTGCCAGCAAAAAAGATAGCAATCAGCCCCAGCATTTT
NA,TRBV7-3,NA,TRBJ2-6,CASSPQTRAGANVLTF,TGTGCCAGCAGCCCACAAACCAGGGCTGGGGCCAACGTCCTGACTTTC
NA,TRBV7-9,NA,TRBJ1-2,CASRAHQGAYGYTF,TGTGCCAGCAGGGCCCACCAGGGTGCCTATGGCTACACCTTC
NA,TRBV12-3/TRBV12-4,few,TRBJ2-7,CASSFFGKEQYF,TGTGCCAGCAGTTTCTTTGGGAAGGAGCAGTACTTC
NA,TRBV9,NA,TRBJ1-1,CASSSHPGQTEAFF,TGTGCCAGCAGCTCCCACCCTGGGCAGACTGAAGCTTTCTTT
NA,TRBV20-1,NA,TRBJ2-7,CSASPSHEQYF,TGCAGTGCTTCACCCAGCCACGAGCAGTACTTC
NA,TRBV7-2,once,TRBJ1-5,CASSRDGPQHF,TGTGCCAGCAGCCGCGACGGGCCCCAGCATTTT